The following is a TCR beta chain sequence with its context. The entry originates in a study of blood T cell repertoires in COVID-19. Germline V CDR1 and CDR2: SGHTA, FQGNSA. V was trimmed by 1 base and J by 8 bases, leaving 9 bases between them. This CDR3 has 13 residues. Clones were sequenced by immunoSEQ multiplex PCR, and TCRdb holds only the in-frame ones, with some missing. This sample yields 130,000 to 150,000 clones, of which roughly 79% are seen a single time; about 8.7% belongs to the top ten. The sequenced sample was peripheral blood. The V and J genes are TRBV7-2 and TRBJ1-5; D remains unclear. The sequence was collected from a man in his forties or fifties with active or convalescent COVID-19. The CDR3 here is CASSLVREKPQHF. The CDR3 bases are TGTGCCAGCAGCTTAGTTAGGGAGAAGCCCCAGCATTTT.